This T cell receptor beta chain was identified in a study of T cell responses to AZD1222 COVID-19 vaccine. Looking at the study overall: Both about-4-week and about-12-week second-dose recipients were combined.

Findings of the study overall: Increased Spike-specific TCR breadth and depth were observed after two AZD1222 doses. Only after the peak T cell response were repertoires sampled.

Of note for this clone: What it binds is not known.

The assay was immunoSEQ multiplex PCR, and TCRdb's table has in-frame clones only and misses some. The sample records some 100,000 clones, approximately 90% being singletons. V was trimmed by 0 bases and J by 4 bases, leaving 8 bases between them. Germline-derived CDR1 and CDR2 are MRHNA and SNTAGT. The CDR3 is 14 amino acids. The chain is built from TRBV6-4 and TRBJ2-3; possible D gene TRBD1, 5 bases. This specimen consisted of peripheral blood, obtained on day 0 of AZD1222 vaccination. The source is an adult in good health. CDR3 nucleotides: TGTGCCAGCAGTGACTCGGGCAGGGCAGATACGCAGTATTTT. Residues: CASSDSGRADTQYF.